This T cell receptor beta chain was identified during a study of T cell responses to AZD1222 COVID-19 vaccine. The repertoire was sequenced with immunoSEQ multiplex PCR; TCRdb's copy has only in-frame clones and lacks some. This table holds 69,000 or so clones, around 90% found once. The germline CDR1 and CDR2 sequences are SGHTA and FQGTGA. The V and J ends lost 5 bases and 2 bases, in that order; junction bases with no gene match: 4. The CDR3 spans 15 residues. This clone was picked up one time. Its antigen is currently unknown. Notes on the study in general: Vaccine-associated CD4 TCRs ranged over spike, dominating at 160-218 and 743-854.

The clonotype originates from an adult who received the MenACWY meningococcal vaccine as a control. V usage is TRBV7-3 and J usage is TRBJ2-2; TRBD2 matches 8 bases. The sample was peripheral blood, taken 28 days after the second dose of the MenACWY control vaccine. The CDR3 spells CASSPGGVNTGELFF. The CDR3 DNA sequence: TGTGCCAGCAGCCCCGGGGGGGTCAACACCGGGGAGCTGTTTTTT.